Listed here are 24 T cell receptor beta chains from one sample, sequenced in a study of blood T cell repertoires in COVID-19. The data were produced by immunoSEQ multiplex PCR, yet TCRdb's version contains in-frame clones alone and is incomplete. The sample yields about 39,000 clones, more than 80% seen once. Sequenced input: peripheral blood. All receptors come from a man between 60 and 75 years old with acute or convalescent COVID-19.

In DNA, the CDR3 is TGCGCCAGCAGCCAAGAATCCGGGATTCTTTCAGATACGCAGTATTTT. Its protein product is CASSQESGILSDTQYF. The chain recombines TRBV4-1 with TRBJ2-3; D is perhaps TRBD2 (5 bases). CDR3 length: 16 amino acids. CDR1 and CDR2 (germline): MGHRA, YSYEKL. Between the trimmed V and J ends, which lost 0 bases and 4 bases, there was a span of 14 bases.

The rearrangement links TRBV3-1 (or the pseudogene TRBV3-2) to TRBJ2-5, with 14 nucleotides matching TRBD2. The V gene's germline CDR1 is LGHDT and CDR2 YNNKEL (reference sequence). V was clipped by 4 bases and J by 4 bases; unmatched bases: 8. CDR3 length: 17 residues. The CDR3 nucleotides read TGTGCCAGCAGCCCCCTGACTAGCGGGGGGGCCTCAGAGACCCAGTACTTC. Translated, it gives CASSPLTSGGASETQYF.

This chain links TRBV12-1 with TRBJ1-1; the table calls TRBD1, which could not be checked here. TRBV12-1 is a listed pseudogene. The CDR3 is 13 residues long. CDR3 in DNA: TGTGCCAGCAGCGGACCCTCGGGACAAGAAGCTTTCTTT. The encoded protein is CASSGPSGQEAFF.

The CDR3 here is CASSLPSASGYYEQYF. In nucleotides, the CDR3 is TGTGCCAGCAGTTTACCCTCCGCTAGCGGATACTACGAGCAGTACTTC. The V and J genes are TRBV28 and TRBJ2-7, with 7 bases matching TRBD2. This CDR3 is 16 amino acids long. The germline CDR1 and CDR2 sequences are MDHEN and SYDVKM. J gave up 3 bases and V 2 bases, and 10 bases lay outside the gene matches.

This clone was counted a few times. As DNA, the CDR3 is TGTGCCAGCAGCTTTCGACAGGGAAACGAGGGCTACACCTTC. Protein product: CASSFRQGNEGYTF. This chain joins TRBV5-5 and TRBJ1-2; 7 bases fit TRBD1. In germline, CDR1 is SGHKS, CDR2 YYEKEE (reference sequence). After removal of 2 bases from V and 8 bases from J, the junction contained 9 bases not matched to a gene. This CDR3 contains 14 residues.

This chain joins TRBV9 and TRBJ2-2, with unresolved D. CDR3 length: 14 residues. The V and J ends lost 4 bases and 2 bases respectively, with 9 bases between them. CDR1 and CDR2 from the germline V gene are SGDLS and YYNGEE. CDR3 DNA sequence: TGTGCCAGCAGCATGCAGTCAAACACCGGGGAGCTGTTTTTT. The encoded protein is CASSMQSNTGELFF.

The chain is built from TRBV15 and TRBJ1-4; D ambiguous. V was clipped by 0 bases and J by 0 bases, with 8 bases between them. Germline V gene lookup returns CDR1 LNHNV and CDR2 YYDKDF (reference sequence). The CDR3 is 16 residues long. CDR3 protein: CATSRDGRATNEKLFF. In DNA form, the CDR3 reads TGTGCCACCAGCAGAGATGGGAGGGCAACTAATGAAAAACTGTTTTTT.

The chain has TRBV11-2 and TRBJ2-2, with 8 bases identical to TRBD2. The CDR3 is 16 residues long. J lost 4 bases, V lost 3 bases, and 7 bases had no gene match. From germline, CDR1 is SGHAT and CDR2 FQNNGV. Here the CDR3 reads CASSFSSSGFTGELFF. Written as DNA, the CDR3 is TGTGCCAGCAGCTTCTCCTCTAGCGGGTTCACCGGGGAGCTGTTTTTT. Full variable domain (rest looked up from reference TRBV11-2 and TRBJ2-2): EAGVAQSPRYKIIEKRQSVAFWCNPISGHATLYWYQQILGQGPKLLIQFQNNGVVDDSQLPKDRFSAERLKGVDSTLKIQPAKLEDSAVYLCASSFSSSGFTGELFFGEGSRLTVL.

The chain has TRBV7-9 and TRBJ1-5; tentatively, D is TRBD1 (5 bases). The CDR3 loop spans 14 amino acids. CDR1 and CDR2 (germline): SEHNR, FQNEAQ (reference sequence). V was shortened by 5 bases and J by 3 bases, with 11 bases between the two germline ends. In nucleotides, the CDR3 is TGTGCCAGCAGCGGGGACTCCATCAATCAGCCCCAGCATTTT. Translated: CASSGDSINQPQHF.

This chain connects TRBV6-2 or TRBV6-3 to TRBJ2-5; 8 nucleotides line up with TRBD2. There are 16 residues in the CDR3. Germline V gives CDR1 MNHEY, CDR2 SVGEGT. V shed 1 base, J shed 2 bases, and the junction held 6 bases outside the gene matches. The CDR3 spells CASSYYGGGTQETQYF. The CDR3 bases are TGTGCCAGCAGTTACTACGGGGGGGGAACTCAAGAGACCCAGTACTTC.

This CDR3 is CASSLFNLGTPGQYF. As DNA, the CDR3 is TGTGCCAGCAGCTTGTTCAACCTGGGCACCCCAGGGCAGTACTTC. The chain couples TRBV5-5 to TRBJ2-5; D possibly corresponds to TRBD1 (5 bases). CDR3 length equals 15 residues. The V end was cut by 1 base, the J end by 11 bases, with 21 bases between. Germline V lookup: CDR1 SGHKS, CDR2 YYEKEE (reference sequence).

A note on this clone: The sample contains more than one DNA sequence encoding this CDR3. The chain employs TRBV29-1 and TRBJ2-1, with 7 bases that match TRBD2. Germline CDR1 and CDR2: SQVTM and ANQGSEA. The CDR3 extends over 13 amino acids. J gave up 4 bases and V 7 bases, and 7 bases lay outside the gene matches. The CDR3 region is CSARDYSYNEQFF. DNA for the CDR3: TGCAGCGCCCGGGACTATTCTTACAATGAGCAGTTCTTC.

The chain couples TRBV2 to TRBJ2-3; a weak D match, TRBD2 (5 bases). Germline CDR1 and CDR2: SNHLY and FYNNEI. The CDR3 has 15 amino acids. Deletions cut 4 bases from V and 6 bases from J, with 17 bases between. CDR3 region: CASSGTTRTGDTQYF. As DNA, the CDR3 is TGTGCCAGCAGTGGGACGACGCGGACGGGGGATACGCAGTATTTT. Complete variable domain (other parts from reference TRBV2 and TRBJ2-3): EPEVTQTPSHQVTQMGQEVILRCVPISNHLYFYWYRQILGQKVEFLVSFYNNEISEKSEIFDDQFSVERPDGSNFTLKIRSTKLEDSAMYFCASSGTTRTGDTQYFGPGTRLTVL.

Worth noting for this clone: Because the CDR3's place on the DNA is in doubt, the DNA is left out and the CDR3 is given as listed by TCRdb. The chain carries TRBV6-5 and TRBJ2-7; TRBD1, as called in the table, went unchecked against the DNA. A total of 13 residues make up the CDR3, ends included. CDR1 is MNHEY and CDR2 is SVGAGI in the germline V gene. The CDR3 loop is CASFGTGSRTGLF.

The sample holds a few counts of this clone. The chain joins TRBV5-1 to TRBJ2-7; the D is unclear. V lost 5 bases, J lost 1 base, and 10 bases lay in between. This CDR3 contains 13 residues. The V gene's germline CDR1 is SGHRS and CDR2 YFSETQ. CDR3 sequence reads: CASSPTSSYEQYF. In DNA form, the CDR3 reads TGCGCCAGCAGTCCCACTTCTTCCTACGAGCAGTACTTC. The variable domain in full, with the rest retrieved from reference TRBV5-1 and TRBJ2-7, is KAGVTQTPRYLIKTRGQQVTLSCSPISGHRSVSWYQQTPGQGLQFLFEYFSETQRNKGNFPGRFSGRQFSNSRSEMNVSTLELGDSALYLCASSPTSSYEQYFGPGTRLTVT.

The gene calls are TRBV7-3 and TRBJ2-5, with D perhaps matching TRBD1 (6 bases). CDR1 is SGHTA, CDR2 FQGTGA, per germline. There are 14 residues in the CDR3. V was pared by 5 bases and J by 3 bases, with 13 bases between. CDR3 residues: CASSPQGREETQYF. The CDR3 DNA reads TGTGCCAGCAGCCCACAGGGTCGTGAAGAGACCCAGTACTTC.

This chain uses TRBV12-3 or TRBV12-4 with TRBJ1-1; D call uncertain. With 6 bases removed from V and 3 bases from J, the gap between germline ends came to 11 bases. The CDR3 is made up of 13 amino acids. CDR3 protein: CASSRSADTEAFF. CDR3 in DNA: TGTGCCAGCAGCCGATCAGCGGACACTGAAGCTTTCTTT.

V gene TRBV5-1 combines with J gene TRBJ2-3; 8 bases map to TRBD1. The CDR3 runs 15 residues. V was pared by 0 bases and J by 2 bases, with 2 bases of the junction left unmatched. CDR1 is SGHRS, CDR2 YFSETQ, per germline. The CDR3 is CASSLGQGNTDTQYF. The CDR3, as DNA: TGCGCCAGCAGCTTGGGACAGGGGAACACAGATACGCAGTATTTT.

This rearrangement joins TRBV28 to TRBJ2-3; D perhaps matches TRBD2 (6 bases). From germline, CDR1 is MDHEN and CDR2 SYDVKM. This CDR3 is built from 14 residues. The V end lost 6 bases, the J end lost 11 bases, and 21 bases lay between the germline ends. DNA for the CDR3: TGTGCCAGCAGGCCCCGCGGAGGGCCCAATGAGCAGTATTTT. It codes for CASRPRGGPNEQYF.

This rearrangement joins TRBV6-2 or TRBV6-3 to TRBJ2-7; a possible D gene is TRBD1 (6 bases). The CDR3 runs 16 residues. The germline V gene has CDR1 MNHEY and CDR2 SVGEGT. Trimming shortened V by 5 bases and J by 5 bases, and 22 bases separated the two germline ends. This CDR3 is CASSPYGETGYNEQYF. The DNA for the CDR3 is TGTGCCAGCAGTCCATACGGTGAGACAGGCTATAACGAGCAGTACTTC.

This sequence joins TRBV7-9 and TRBJ1-1; no clear D gene. V lost 5 bases and J lost 1, with 8 bases in between. The CDR3 runs to 13 residues. Germline lookup yields CDR1 SEHNR and CDR2 FQNEAQ (reference sequence). The CDR3 coding sequence is TGTGCCAGCAGCAGAGCGTCGAACACTGAAGCTTTCTTT. It yields the protein CASSRASNTEAFF.

Here the CDR3 reads CASSPAMETQYF. In nucleotides, the CDR3 is TGTGCCAGCAGCCCCGCTATGGAGACCCAGTACTTC. The chain carries TRBV28 and TRBJ2-5; the D is unclear. From germline, CDR1 is MDHEN and CDR2 SYDVKM. V gave up 6 bases and J gave up 5 bases, with 10 bases separating them. The CDR3 sequence is 12 residues long.

V usage is TRBV7-2 and J usage is TRBJ2-7; the match to TRBD1 covers 7 bases. Trimming took 8 bases from V and 1 from J; bases not matched to a gene: 8. This CDR3 is 14 amino acids long. Per the germline V gene, CDR1 is SGHTA and CDR2 is FQGNSA. DNA of the CDR3: TGTGCCAGCGGCCTAGAGGGGGCTTCCTACGAGCAGTACTTC. This sequence encodes CASGLEGASYEQYF. Using reference TRBV7-2 and TRBJ2-7 for the parts outside the CDR3, the full variable domain is GAGVSQSPSNKVTEKGKDVELRCDPISGHTALYWYRQSLGQGLEFLIYFQGNSAPDKSGLPSDRFSAERTGGSVSTLTIQRTQQEDSAVYLCASGLEGASYEQYFGPGTRLTVT.

V usage is TRBV5-8 and J usage is TRBJ2-1; D possibly corresponds to TRBD2 (6 bases). This CDR3 is built from 14 residues. V dropped 4 bases and J dropped 7 bases, with 15 bases sitting between them. The V gene's germline CDR1 is SGHTS and CDR2 YDEGEE. CDR3 sequence: CASSPRRAGNEQFF. Written as DNA, the CDR3 is TGTGCCAGCAGCCCTCGGAGGGCCGGGAATGAGCAGTTCTTC.